Listed here are 30 T cell receptor beta chains from one sample, sequenced in a study of T cell changes during pregnancy in multiple sclerosis. Profiled with immunoSEQ multiplex PCR; TCRdb holds only in-frame clones, not every one. The repertoire holds around 130,000 clones, with around 93% as singletons. Sequenced material: peripheral blood, taken before pregnancy. The receptors were gathered from a female donor with multiple sclerosis, enrolled in a pregnancy study.

This rearrangement joins TRBV29-1 to TRBJ1-2; the match to TRBD1 covers 12 bases. CDR1 and CDR2 (germline): SQVTM, ANQGSEA. The CDR3 runs 14 residues. J lost 7 bases, V lost 8 bases, and 11 bases had no gene match. The CDR3 reads CSISPGQGASGYTF. CDR3 coding DNA: TGCAGCATTTCGCCGGGACAGGGGGCGAGTGGCTACACCTTC.

The chain uses TRBV10-2 and TRBJ2-1, with 8 bases fitting TRBD2. V lost 4 bases and J lost 6; bases outside the gene matches: 5. The V gene's germline CDR1 is WSHSY and CDR2 SAAADI. The CDR3 runs to 14 residues. In DNA form, the CDR3 reads TGCGCCAGCAGTGGGAGCGGGAGAGCCAATGAGCAGTTCTTC. This codes for CASSGSGRANEQFF.

The rearrangement uses TRBV19 and TRBJ2-7; D uncertain. CDR1 and CDR2 from the germline V gene are LNHDA and SQIVND (reference sequence). CDR3 size: 13 residues. The V end lost 3 bases, the J end lost 3 bases, and 9 bases lay between the germline ends. The CDR3 protein is CASSISSSYEQYF. The CDR3 coding sequence is TGTGCCAGTAGTATTAGTTCGAGCTACGAGCAGTACTTC.

J is TRBJ2-3 and V is TRBV18, with 10 bases matching TRBD1. CDR3 length equals 17 residues. In germline, CDR1 is KGHSH, CDR2 LQKENI. Trimming took 6 bases from V and 2 from J; bases not matched to a gene: 11. The CDR3 nucleotides are TGTGCCAGCTCTCCCGCCGGGACAGGGGATTTCACAGATACGCAGTATTTT. This gives the protein CASSPAGTGDFTDTQYF.

The genes are TRBV5-4 and TRBJ2-7; no definite D call. V dropped 5 bases and J dropped 6 bases, with 18 bases sitting between them. CDR3 length: 14 residues. Germline CDR1 SGHNT, CDR2 YYREEE (reference sequence). CDR3 region: CASRLGGARSEQYF. In DNA, the CDR3 is TGTGCCAGCAGGCTCGGCGGAGCAAGGTCCGAGCAGTACTTC.

V usage is TRBV5-4 and J usage is TRBJ1-1; 7 nucleotides align to TRBD1. CDR1 SGHNT and CDR2 YYREEE come from the germline V gene (reference sequence). The CDR3 sequence is 17 residues long. V was clipped by 4 bases and J by 1 base; unmatched bases: 13. The CDR3 DNA is TGTGCCAGCAGCCGATTTAGACAGGGACGCGAGAACACTGAAGCTTTCTTT. Translated: CASSRFRQGRENTEAFF.

The V gene is TRBV6-5, the J gene TRBJ2-7; 10 positions agree with TRBD1. The J segment lost 3 bases and the V segment lost 6 bases, leaving 5 bases of the junction unmatched. CDR1 and CDR2 (germline): MNHEY, SVGAGI. This CDR3 spans 14 amino acids. DNA for the CDR3: TGTGCCAGCAGGGACCGGGACAGGGGCTACGAGCAGTACTTC. Translation: CASRDRDRGYEQYF.

This chain links TRBV27 with TRBJ1-4, with TRBD1 matching 8 bases. The CDR3 extends over 17 amino acids. Trimming cost V 4 bases and J 5 bases; bases outside gene matches: 12. Germline V CDR1 and CDR2: MNHEY, SMNVEV (reference sequence). For the CDR3, the DNA is TGTGCCAGCAGTTCTTGGACAGGGTGGGTGCGGAATGAAAAACTGTTTTTT. As protein: CASSSWTGWVRNEKLFF.

The chain carries TRBV28 and TRBJ2-3; TRBD2 matches at 10 bases. The length of the CDR3 is 15 residues. Germline assignment: CDR1 MDHEN and CDR2 SYDVKM. V lost 3 bases, J lost 3 bases, and 3 bases stayed unmatched. DNA of the CDR3: TGTGCCAGCAGTTTTCCGGGACTAGCGACAGATACGCAGTATTTT. It codes for CASSFPGLATDTQYF.

The chain employs TRBV19 and TRBJ2-5; D perhaps matches TRBD1 (6 bases). The germline V and J ends were trimmed by 5 bases and 4 bases, with 11 bases remaining between them. Germline V gives CDR1 LNHDA, CDR2 SQIVND (reference sequence). The CDR3 spans 13 residues. The CDR3 sequence is CASSGQTGETQYF. In nucleotides, the CDR3 is TGTGCCAGTAGTGGCCAGACAGGAGAGACCCAGTACTTC.

The chain recombines TRBV5-6 with TRBJ2-5; 8 bases align to TRBD1. Trimming cost V 4 bases and J 5 bases; bases outside gene matches: 13. The CDR3 is made up of 16 amino acids. Germline V gene sequence: CDR1 SGHDT, CDR2 YYEEEE. The CDR3 spells CASSPTGGQGRETQYF. The CDR3 DNA sequence: TGTGCCAGCAGCCCCACTGGCGGACAGGGACGGGAGACCCAGTACTTC.

The V call is TRBV10-2, the J call TRBJ2-7, with 8 bases lining up with TRBD2. Germline values: CDR1 WSHSY, CDR2 SAAADI. The length of the CDR3 is 16 residues. V was clipped by 2 bases and J by 3 bases; unmatched bases: 9. The CDR3 DNA reads as TGCGCCAGCAGTGAGAGGATAGCGGGAAACATCTACGAGCAGTACTTC. Protein product: CASSERIAGNIYEQYF.

This sequence joins TRBV10-3 and TRBJ2-1; 9 bases match TRBD1. With 8 bases clipped from V and 4 bases from J, the junction kept 15 bases outside the gene matches. The CDR3 is 17 amino acids. CDR1 ENHRY and CDR2 SYGVKD come from the germline V gene. The CDR3 DNA sequence: TGTGCCATCCTTGTCGCTTCCGGACAGGGGACTTACAATGAGCAGTTCTTC. Its translation: CAILVASGQGTYNEQFF.

The rearrangement uses TRBV2 and TRBJ1-3; 7 bases match TRBD1. Germline loops: CDR1 SNHLY, CDR2 FYNNEI. The CDR3 contains 14 residues. V lost 3 bases to trimming and J lost 4 bases; unmatched junction nucleotides: 3. The CDR3 protein is CASSDNRGGNTIYF. CDR3 DNA: TGTGCCAGCAGTGATAACAGGGGAGGAAACACCATATATTTT.

This chain links TRBV30 with TRBJ1-5, with D perhaps TRBD1 (6 bases). Germline CDR1 reads GTSNPN; CDR2 reads SVGIG (reference sequence). Trimming removed 2 bases at V and 0 bases at J, with 26 bases between. CDR3 length equals 20 residues. This CDR3 is CAWSSGSLPTGPYSNQPQHF. For the CDR3, the DNA is TGTGCCTGGAGTTCTGGTTCACTCCCGACAGGCCCGTATAGCAATCAGCCCCAGCATTTT.

The rearrangement uses TRBV7-2 and TRBJ1-2, with no clear D. Trimming removed 5 bases from V and 11 bases from J, with 15 bases in between. The CDR3 totals 12 residues. Germline-derived CDR1 and CDR2 are SGHTA and FQGNSA. Here the CDR3 reads CASSPPGGLYTF. In DNA, the CDR3 is TGTGCCAGCAGCCCTCCTGGAGGGTTGTACACCTTC.

The CDR3 reads CASSGVRTGNTEAFF. The CDR3 bases are TGCGCCAGCAGCGGCGTGCGGACAGGGAACACTGAAGCTTTCTTT. The V call is TRBV4-1, the J call TRBJ1-1; TRBD1 matches 7 bases. The CDR3 covers 15 residues. Germline V lookup: CDR1 MGHRA, CDR2 YSYEKL. With 5 bases clipped from V and 1 base from J, the junction kept 7 bases outside the gene matches.

V gene TRBV6-1 combines with J gene TRBJ1-6, with 7 bases identical to TRBD1. The germline V gene has CDR1 MNHNS and CDR2 SASEGT. The V and J ends lost 6 bases and 7 bases, in that order; junction bases with no gene match: 3. The CDR3 covers 13 residues. CDR3 in amino acids: CASRDRKNSPLHF. Here the CDR3 DNA reads TGTGCCAGCAGGGACAGGAAGAATTCACCCCTCCACTTT.

For this clone: One end of the junction fails to match germline, which may point to a read error. The chain joins TRBV28 to TRBJ1-1; D ambiguous. Germline values: CDR1 MDHEN, CDR2 SYDVKM. This CDR3 has 13 residues. CDR3 bases: TGTGCCAGCAGTTTGAGGCAGCCCCCCGCTCACCAATTT. This gives the protein CASSLRQPPAHQF.

The chain carries TRBV6-5 and TRBJ1-6; 10 positions match TRBD1. Trimming removed 7 bases from V and 12 bases from J; junction bases left unmatched: 9. Germline-derived CDR1 and CDR2 are MNHEY and SVGAGI. This CDR3 is built from 14 residues. The CDR3 loop reads CASTIDRGHLPLHF. CDR3 nucleotide sequence: TGTGCCAGCACCATAGACAGGGGGCATCTACCCCTCCACTTT.

The V call is TRBV11-2, the J call TRBJ1-4; TRBD1 aligns across 10 bases. Germline trimming cut 1 base from V and 8 bases from J; bases unmatched to any gene: 1. CDR3 length: 14 amino acids. Germline CDR1 and CDR2: SGHAT and FQNNGV. The CDR3: CASSLGQGAEKLFF. DNA of the CDR3: TGTGCCAGCAGCTTAGGACAGGGGGCGGAAAAACTGTTTTTT.

CDR3 region: CASSAGQGKSQPQHF. CDR3 nucleotide sequence: TGTGCCAGCAGCGCGGGACAGGGTAAGAGTCAGCCCCAGCATTTT. This rearrangement joins TRBV21-1 to TRBJ1-5; TRBD1, as called in the table, went unchecked against the DNA. TRBV21-1 is reported as a pseudogene. This CDR3 comprises 15 residues.

The V gene is TRBV5-1, the J gene TRBJ2-1, with 9 bases aligning to TRBD2. Germline CDR1 is SGHRS and CDR2 is YFSETQ. The CDR3 runs 17 residues. V lost 1 base, J lost 1 base, and 6 bases stayed unmatched. CDR3 coding DNA: TGCGCCAGCAGCTTGAGGGCTAGCGGGACTTCCTACAATGAGCAGTTCTTC. Translating it yields CASSLRASGTSYNEQFF.

The chain employs TRBV7-9 and TRBJ1-1, with D hard to call. Germline-derived CDR1 and CDR2 are SEHNR and FQNEAQ (reference sequence). The CDR3 has 13 residues. Trimming shortened V by 5 bases and J by 0 bases, and 7 bases separated the two germline ends. The CDR3 sequence is CASSPFLNTEAFF. DNA of the CDR3: TGTGCCAGCAGCCCATTTCTGAACACTGAAGCTTTCTTT.

The chain is built from TRBV7-2 and TRBJ2-3, with D unclear. The germline CDR1 and CDR2 sequences are SGHTA and FQGNSA. Trimming removed 5 bases from V and 1 base from J, with 13 bases in between. The CDR3 runs to 15 residues. This CDR3 reads CASSSQVGGTDTQYF. CDR3 nucleotides: TGTGCCAGCAGCAGCCAGGTGGGTGGCACAGATACGCAGTATTTT.

This chain connects TRBV7-2 to TRBJ2-1; TRBD2 aligns across 8 bases. In germline, CDR1 is SGHTA, CDR2 FQGNSA. V lost 5 bases, J lost 4 bases, and 13 bases stayed unmatched. This CDR3 region has 17 residues. The CDR3 DNA reads TGTGCCAGCAGCAATAAGGTGGGTAGCGGGGAATACAATGAGCAGTTCTTC. Its protein product is CASSNKVGSGEYNEQFF.

This clone was seen just once. The chain has TRBV2 and TRBJ1-1; a weak D match, TRBD1 (5 bases). Germline CDR1 is SNHLY and CDR2 is FYNNEI. The V end was cut by 6 bases, the J end by 4 bases, with 12 bases between. The CDR3 is 13 amino acids. CDR3 DNA sequence: TGTGCCAGCAGGCCGGACACCGCCACTGAAGCTTTCTTT. This gives the protein CASRPDTATEAFF.

The rearrangement links TRBV5-4 to TRBJ1-6, with D uncertain. This CDR3 spans 12 amino acids. Trimming removed 3 bases at V and 7 bases at J, with 5 bases between. Germline assignment: CDR1 SGHNT and CDR2 YYREEE (reference sequence). The CDR3 DNA reads as TGTGCCAGCAGCTACGCGAATTCACCCCTCCACTTT. Protein product: CASSYANSPLHF.

The genes are TRBV7-3 and TRBJ1-1; D is unresolved. Germline V gene sequence: CDR1 SGHTA, CDR2 FQGTGA. V lost 3 bases, J lost 5 bases, and 10 bases lay in between. The CDR3 sequence is 13 residues long. CDR3 nucleotides: TGTGCCAGCAGCTTGACGGAGGATACTGAAGCTTTCTTT. Amino acids: CASSLTEDTEAFF.

A single count supports this clone. This sequence joins TRBV19 and TRBJ2-2, with TRBD1 matching over 7 bases. This CDR3 is 13 amino acids long. Germline V gene sequence: CDR1 LNHDA, CDR2 SQIVND (reference sequence). J lost 5 bases, V lost 6 bases, and 3 bases had no gene match. CDR3 loop: CASSPQGTGELFF. In DNA form, the CDR3 reads TGTGCCAGTAGCCCACAGGGGACCGGGGAGCTGTTTTTT.